These T cell receptor beta chains were read from a single sample in a study of T-cell memory formation after mild COVID-19. Via MiXCR, TCRdb re-called the 5' RACE reads, giving one row per CDR3 protein. The data hold 250,000 to 300,000 distinct CDR3 sequences, with around 15% observed a single time. The sample comprised PBMCs or a T cell subset sorted from them (not recorded which). Receptors were obtained from a man aged 18-30 years who had mild COVID-19 (a few samples of this study predate the infection). Cell type and time point are not known. Each CDR3 is given with its conserved first and last residue. A D gene is named only where the DNA matches it firmly. Not all rows give a size; the values are once, few, many and, for expanded clones, a class.

len: 17
j_gene: TRBJ2-3
v_gene: TRBV5-1
d_gene: TRBD2
abundance: few
CDR3nt: TGCGCCAGCAGCTTAGTTATAGCGGGGGCCTTCACAGATACGCAGTATTTT
CDR3aa: CASSLVIAGAFTDTQYF

len: 15
j_gene: TRBJ2-5
v_gene: TRBV18
d_gene: TRBD1
abundance: NA
CDR3nt: TGTGCCAGCTCACCACAGCCCAGGGGGCACGAGACCCAGTACTTC
CDR3aa: CASSPQPRGHETQYF

len: 13
j_gene: TRBJ2-7
v_gene: TRBV10-3
d_gene: NA
abundance: few
CDR3nt: TGTGCCATCACCCCTGGGACGGACTACGAGCAGTACTTC
CDR3aa: CAITPGTDYEQYF

len: 17
j_gene: TRBJ2-5
v_gene: TRBV28
d_gene: NA
abundance: once
CDR3nt: TGTGCCAGCCGCAACGTCAACTACGGGACACCCCAAGAGACCCAGTACTTC
CDR3aa: CASRNVNYGTPQETQYF

len: 15
j_gene: TRBJ2-1
v_gene: TRBV7-2
d_gene: TRBD2
abundance: few
CDR3nt: TGTGCCAGCACCCCCGGTGGGGGGGGGTACAATGAGCAGTTCTTC
CDR3aa: CASTPGGGGYNEQFF

len: 15
j_gene: TRBJ2-5
v_gene: TRBV20-1
d_gene: TRBD1
abundance: NA
CDR3nt: TGCAGTGCGGACTTTAGGACAGGGGGCGAGGAGACCCAGTACTTC
CDR3aa: CSADFRTGGEETQYF

len: 12
j_gene: TRBJ1-2
v_gene: TRBV5-4
d_gene: NA
abundance: once
CDR3nt: TGTGCCAGCAGCTTGGAGTCCTATGGCTACACCTTC
CDR3aa: CASSLESYGYTF

len: 15
j_gene: TRBJ1-6
v_gene: TRBV20-1
d_gene: TRBD1
abundance: few
CDR3nt: TGCAGTGCTAGAGCCGGGACAGGTTTTAATTCACCCCTCCACTTT
CDR3aa: CSARAGTGFNSPLHF

len: 14
j_gene: TRBJ1-1
v_gene: TRBV27
d_gene: TRBD1
abundance: NA
CDR3nt: TGTGCCAGCACCCAGGGGGACGGGAACACTGAAGCTTTCTTT
CDR3aa: CASTQGDGNTEAFF

len: 15
j_gene: TRBJ2-2
v_gene: TRBV6-2/TRBV6-3
d_gene: NA
abundance: few
CDR3nt: TGTGCCAGCAGTTACCCGGTGGGGTACACCGGGGAGCTGTTTTTT
CDR3aa: CASSYPVGYTGELFF

len: 13
j_gene: TRBJ1-1
v_gene: TRBV7-2
d_gene: NA
abundance: NA
CDR3nt: TGTGCCAGCAGCTTTCAGTCGGACACTGAAGCTTTCTTT
CDR3aa: CASSFQSDTEAFF

len: 13
j_gene: TRBJ2-2
v_gene: TRBV7-8
d_gene: TRBD1
abundance: NA
CDR3nt: TGTGCCAGCAGCCCAGGGGGTAACGGGGAGCTGTTTTTT
CDR3aa: CASSPGGNGELFF

len: 13
j_gene: TRBJ2-2
v_gene: TRBV25-1
d_gene: NA
abundance: few
CDR3nt: TGTGCCAGCAGAGGGGAGAGCACCGGGGAGCTGTTTTTT
CDR3aa: CASRGESTGELFF

len: 14
j_gene: TRBJ2-7
v_gene: TRBV6-5
d_gene: TRBD2
abundance: once
CDR3nt: TGTGCCAGCAGCCTAGCGGGGGCCGCCTACGAGCAGTACTTC
CDR3aa: CASSLAGAAYEQYF

len: 14
j_gene: TRBJ1-2
v_gene: TRBV5-4
d_gene: NA
abundance: NA
CDR3nt: TGTGCCAGCAGCTTGGGTAGAGCAGGGGATGGCTACACCTTC
CDR3aa: CASSLGRAGDGYTF

len: 15
j_gene: TRBJ1-4
v_gene: TRBV27
d_gene: TRBD1
abundance: NA
CDR3nt: TGTGCCAGCAAACTCCTGGGACAGCCGAATGAAAAACTGTTTTTT
CDR3aa: CASKLLGQPNEKLFF

len: 14
j_gene: TRBJ1-2
v_gene: TRBV6-5
d_gene: NA
abundance: few
CDR3nt: TGTGCCAGCCGAGACTGGGACAACTACTATGGCTACACCTTC
CDR3aa: CASRDWDNYYGYTF

len: 14
j_gene: TRBJ1-1
v_gene: TRBV5-1
d_gene: NA
abundance: few
CDR3nt: TGCGCCAGCAGCTTCTTCCAAATGAACACTGAAGCTTTCTTT
CDR3aa: CASSFFQMNTEAFF

len: 16
j_gene: TRBJ2-5
v_gene: TRBV3-1
d_gene: TRBD2
abundance: few
CDR3nt: TGTGCCAGCAGCCCCCGAGGAGCGGGGCTCCAAGAGACCCAGTACTTC
CDR3aa: CASSPRGAGLQETQYF

len: 13
j_gene: TRBJ1-1
v_gene: TRBV4-3
d_gene: NA
abundance: NA
CDR3nt: TGCGCCAGCAGCCAAAGGTCGGACACTGAAGCCTTCTTT
CDR3aa: CASSQRSDTEAFF

len: 14
j_gene: TRBJ2-3
v_gene: TRBV5-1
d_gene: NA
abundance: few
CDR3nt: TGCGCCAGCAGCTTCCAGGGTTCCCCAGATACGCAGTATTTT
CDR3aa: CASSFQGSPDTQYF

len: 15
j_gene: TRBJ1-1
v_gene: TRBV4-2
d_gene: NA
abundance: NA
CDR3nt: TGTGCCAGCAGCCAAGAGGCAACCACGGGGACTGAAGCTTTCTTT
CDR3aa: CASSQEATTGTEAFF

len: 13
j_gene: TRBJ1-1
v_gene: TRBV5-1
d_gene: NA
abundance: few
CDR3nt: TGCGCCAGCAGCACTGTACAGGGAACTGAAGCTTTCTTT
CDR3aa: CASSTVQGTEAFF

len: 16
j_gene: TRBJ2-3
v_gene: TRBV6-5
d_gene: NA
abundance: few
CDR3nt: TGTGCCAGCAGTTACTCGTGGGCGGGGGCGACAGATACGCAGTATTTT
CDR3aa: CASSYSWAGATDTQYF

len: 15
j_gene: TRBJ1-6
v_gene: TRBV5-1
d_gene: NA
abundance: NA
CDR3nt: TGCGCCAGCAGCCCCAAACCCGACCTGAATTCACCCCTCCACTTT
CDR3aa: CASSPKPDLNSPLHF

len: 16
j_gene: TRBJ2-2
v_gene: TRBV7-2
d_gene: TRBD2
abundance: NA
CDR3nt: TGTGCCAGCAGCCCCCCGGGGGGGCCGGGCACCGGGGAGCTGTTTTTT
CDR3aa: CASSPPGGPGTGELFF

len: 14
j_gene: TRBJ2-3
v_gene: TRBV7-3
d_gene: NA
abundance: many
CDR3nt: TGTGCCAGCAGCCCCTTTGCGGGGTCAGATACGCAGTATTTT
CDR3aa: CASSPFAGSDTQYF

len: 16
j_gene: TRBJ2-1
v_gene: TRBV20-1
d_gene: NA
abundance: NA
CDR3nt: TGCAGTGCTAGAGAGTTGGGACAACGCTCCTACAATGAGCAGTTCTTC
CDR3aa: CSARELGQRSYNEQFF

len: 14
j_gene: TRBJ2-7
v_gene: TRBV12-3/TRBV12-4
d_gene: NA
abundance: few
CDR3nt: TGTGCCAGCAGTTTCCAGGACCCCTCTCACGAGCAGTACTTC
CDR3aa: CASSFQDPSHEQYF

len: 12
j_gene: TRBJ2-5
v_gene: TRBV5-8
d_gene: NA
abundance: many
CDR3nt: TGTGCCAGCAGCCTCCAGGCCTATCGATCCAACTTC
CDR3aa: CASSLQAYRSNF

len: 14
j_gene: TRBJ1-2
v_gene: TRBV4-1
d_gene: NA
abundance: few
CDR3nt: TGCGCCAGCAGCCATCAAGAGGGGAACTATGGCTACACCTTC
CDR3aa: CASSHQEGNYGYTF

len: 16
j_gene: TRBJ2-2
v_gene: TRBV5-5
d_gene: TRBD2
abundance: NA
CDR3nt: TGTGCCAGCACACTAGCGGGGGCAACGAACACCGGGGAGCTGTTTTTT
CDR3aa: CASTLAGATNTGELFF

len: 16
j_gene: TRBJ2-2
v_gene: TRBV10-2
d_gene: TRBD2
abundance: NA
CDR3nt: TGCGCCACCGCGGGACTAGCGGGGGGGCCTACCGGGGAGCTGTTTTTT
CDR3aa: CATAGLAGGPTGELFF

len: 15
j_gene: TRBJ2-7
v_gene: TRBV4-2
d_gene: NA
abundance: NA
CDR3nt: TGTGCCAGCAGCCAAGAACTTCCCCTGGGTGGCGAGCAGTACTTC
CDR3aa: CASSQELPLGGEQYF

len: 15
j_gene: TRBJ2-2
v_gene: TRBV12-3/TRBV12-4
d_gene: NA
abundance: few
CDR3nt: TGTGCCAGCAGTTTCGCGGGATTGGACACCGGGGAGCTGTTTTTT
CDR3aa: CASSFAGLDTGELFF

len: 13
j_gene: TRBJ1-2
v_gene: TRBV19
d_gene: TRBD1
abundance: NA
CDR3nt: TGTGCCAGTAGTCAGGACAGGCTCTATGGCTACACCTTC
CDR3aa: CASSQDRLYGYTF

len: 12
j_gene: TRBJ1-4
v_gene: TRBV19
d_gene: NA
abundance: NA
CDR3nt: TGTGCCAGTAGTATCGTGGGAGAAAAACTGTTTTTT
CDR3aa: CASSIVGEKLFF

len: 12
j_gene: TRBJ2-5
v_gene: TRBV29-1
d_gene: NA
abundance: few
CDR3nt: TGCAGCGTTGACAGTGTAGAAAGGATGGGGTACTTC
CDR3aa: CSVDSVERMGYF

len: 13
j_gene: TRBJ2-5
v_gene: TRBV20-1
d_gene: NA
abundance: many
CDR3nt: TGCAGTGCTAGGTCGGGGGCGGTGGAGACCCAGTACTTC
CDR3aa: CSARSGAVETQYF

len: 14
j_gene: TRBJ2-5
v_gene: TRBV27
d_gene: TRBD2
abundance: few
CDR3nt: TGTGCCAGCAGTTATAGCGGGGGGCAGGAGACCCAGTACTTC
CDR3aa: CASSYSGGQETQYF

len: 13
j_gene: TRBJ2-3
v_gene: TRBV5-6
d_gene: NA
abundance: few
CDR3nt: TGTGCCAGCAGCTCCCGGTATCCCTTGAATCCGTATTTT
CDR3aa: CASSSRYPLNPYF

len: 15
j_gene: TRBJ2-7
v_gene: TRBV7-9
d_gene: NA
abundance: NA
CDR3nt: TGTGCCAGCAGCACTTCCAGGATTGGGCTCTACGAGCAGTACTTC
CDR3aa: CASSTSRIGLYEQYF

len: 13
j_gene: TRBJ1-6
v_gene: TRBV2
d_gene: TRBD1
abundance: many
CDR3nt: TGTGCCGGACGGACAGGGGGTCTTTCACCCCTCCACTTT
CDR3aa: CAGRTGGLSPLHF

len: 14
j_gene: TRBJ2-7
v_gene: TRBV27
d_gene: TRBD1
abundance: NA
CDR3nt: TGTGCCAGCAGTCTCCCGCGACAGGGTGATGAGCAGTACTTC
CDR3aa: CASSLPRQGDEQYF

len: 14
j_gene: TRBJ1-4
v_gene: TRBV18
d_gene: TRBD1
abundance: NA
CDR3nt: TGTGCCAGCTCCGACAGGGAAAGAAATGAAAAACTGTTTTTT
CDR3aa: CASSDRERNEKLFF

len: 12
j_gene: TRBJ2-1
v_gene: TRBV7-9
d_gene: NA
abundance: NA
CDR3nt: TGTGCCAGCAGCCAAGGCCGGGATGAGCAGTTCTTC
CDR3aa: CASSQGRDEQFF

len: 15
j_gene: TRBJ2-3
v_gene: TRBV18
d_gene: TRBD2
abundance: few
CDR3nt: TGTGCCAGCTCACCAGAAGCGGGGGGGCCAGATACGCAGTATTTT
CDR3aa: CASSPEAGGPDTQYF

len: 13
j_gene: TRBJ2-7
v_gene: TRBV20-1
d_gene: NA
abundance: few
CDR3nt: TGCAGTGCTAGACCCCGGACAGAGAACGAGCAGTACTTC
CDR3aa: CSARPRTENEQYF

len: 14
j_gene: TRBJ1-4
v_gene: TRBV12-3/TRBV12-4
d_gene: NA
abundance: NA
CDR3nt: TGTGCCAGCAGCGCAGGGGATATAGGAGAAAAACTGTTTTTT
CDR3aa: CASSAGDIGEKLFF

len: 14
j_gene: TRBJ2-7
v_gene: TRBV12-3/TRBV12-4
d_gene: NA
abundance: few
CDR3nt: TGTGCCAGCAGTTTACAAGTAGGGCTAGGCGAGCAGTACTTC
CDR3aa: CASSLQVGLGEQYF

len: 13
j_gene: TRBJ1-5
v_gene: TRBV28
d_gene: NA
abundance: NA
CDR3nt: TGTGCCAGCACAGGGACGTGGAATCAGCCCCAGCATTTT
CDR3aa: CASTGTWNQPQHF

len: 14
j_gene: TRBJ2-1
v_gene: TRBV9
d_gene: TRBD1
abundance: NA
CDR3nt: TGTGCCAGCAGCGTAGTGCGGACAGGGGGCGAGCAGTTCTTC
CDR3aa: CASSVVRTGGEQFF

len: 15
j_gene: TRBJ1-1
v_gene: TRBV7-2
d_gene: NA
abundance: many
CDR3nt: TGTGCCAGCAGCTTAGCGCCGGGGGGGAACACTGAAGCTTTCTTT
CDR3aa: CASSLAPGGNTEAFF

len: 16
j_gene: TRBJ2-5
v_gene: TRBV20-1
d_gene: NA
abundance: NA
CDR3nt: TGCAGTGCTAGAGATAGTGGGGGGATCTCCCAAGAGACCCAGTACTTC
CDR3aa: CSARDSGGISQETQYF

len: 15
j_gene: TRBJ2-5
v_gene: TRBV12-3/TRBV12-4
d_gene: NA
abundance: once
CDR3nt: TGTGCCAGCAGCCGTAACAGGGCCCGGGGAGAGACCCAGTACTTC
CDR3aa: CASSRNRARGETQYF

len: 12
j_gene: TRBJ1-2
v_gene: TRBV7-9
d_gene: NA
abundance: NA
CDR3nt: TGTGCCAGCAGCTTAGAAGGGGATGGCTACACCTTC
CDR3aa: CASSLEGDGYTF

len: 15
j_gene: TRBJ1-4
v_gene: TRBV20-1
d_gene: NA
abundance: many
CDR3nt: TGCAGTGCTAGCCCGGCCACAGGACTTAATGAAAAACTGTTTTTT
CDR3aa: CSASPATGLNEKLFF

len: 14
j_gene: TRBJ2-1
v_gene: TRBV5-1
d_gene: NA
abundance: NA
CDR3nt: TGCGCCAGCGCCGGAGGGGGGGGATACAATGAGCAGTTCTTC
CDR3aa: CASAGGGGYNEQFF